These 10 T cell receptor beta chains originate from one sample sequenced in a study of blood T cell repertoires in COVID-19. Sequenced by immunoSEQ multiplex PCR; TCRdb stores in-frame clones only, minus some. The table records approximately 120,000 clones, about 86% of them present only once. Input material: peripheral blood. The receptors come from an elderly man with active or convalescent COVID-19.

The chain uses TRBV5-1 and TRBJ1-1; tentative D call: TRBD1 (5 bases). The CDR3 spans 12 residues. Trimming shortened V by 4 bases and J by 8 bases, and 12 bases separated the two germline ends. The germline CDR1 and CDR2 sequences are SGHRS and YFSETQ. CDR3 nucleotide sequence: TGCGCCAGCAGCACAATCCAGGGAGAAGCTTTCTTT. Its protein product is CASSTIQGEAFF.

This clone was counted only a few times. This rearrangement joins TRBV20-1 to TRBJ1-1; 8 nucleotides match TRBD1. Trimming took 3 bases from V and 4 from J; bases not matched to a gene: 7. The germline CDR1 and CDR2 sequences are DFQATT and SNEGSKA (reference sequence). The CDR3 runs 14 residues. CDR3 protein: CSASTTGAITEAFF. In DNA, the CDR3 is TGCAGTGCTAGTACGACAGGGGCGATCACTGAAGCTTTCTTT.

The CDR3 loop is CATSDPTGGDNNEQFF. DNA for the CDR3: TGTGCCACCAGTGATCCGACAGGGGGCGATAACAATGAGCAGTTCTTC. The genes are TRBV24-1 and TRBJ2-1; 10 bases line up with TRBD1. Trimming removed 3 bases from V and 5 bases from J; junction bases left unmatched: 6. The CDR3 is made up of 16 amino acids. The germline CDR1 and CDR2 sequences are KGHDR and SFDVKD.

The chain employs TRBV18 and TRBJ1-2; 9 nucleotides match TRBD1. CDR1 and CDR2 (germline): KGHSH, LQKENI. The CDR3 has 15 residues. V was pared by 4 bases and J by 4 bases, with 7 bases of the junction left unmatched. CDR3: CASSLKTGGGYGYTF. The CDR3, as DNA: TGTGCCAGCTCACTAAAAACAGGGGGCGGCTATGGCTACACCTTC.

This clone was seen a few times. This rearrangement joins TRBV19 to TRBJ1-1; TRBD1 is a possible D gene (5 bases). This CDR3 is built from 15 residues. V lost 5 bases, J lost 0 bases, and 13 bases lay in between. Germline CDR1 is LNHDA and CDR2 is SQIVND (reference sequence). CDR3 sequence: CASSPTGDLNTEAFF. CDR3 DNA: TGTGCCAGTAGTCCGACGGGGGACCTGAACACTGAAGCTTTCTTT.

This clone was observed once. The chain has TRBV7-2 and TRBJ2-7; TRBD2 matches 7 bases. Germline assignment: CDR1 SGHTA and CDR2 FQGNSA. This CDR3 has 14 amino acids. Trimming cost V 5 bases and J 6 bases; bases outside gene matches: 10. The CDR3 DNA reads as TGTGCCAGCAGCCCCCGGGGAGGGGCTATCGAGCAGTACTTC. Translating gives CASSPRGGAIEQYF.

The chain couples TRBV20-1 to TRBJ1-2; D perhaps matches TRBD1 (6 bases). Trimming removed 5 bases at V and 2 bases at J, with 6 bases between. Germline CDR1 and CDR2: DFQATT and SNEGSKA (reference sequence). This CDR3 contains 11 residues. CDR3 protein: CSAQGNYGYTF. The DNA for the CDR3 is TGCAGTGCTCAGGGGAACTATGGCTACACCTTC.

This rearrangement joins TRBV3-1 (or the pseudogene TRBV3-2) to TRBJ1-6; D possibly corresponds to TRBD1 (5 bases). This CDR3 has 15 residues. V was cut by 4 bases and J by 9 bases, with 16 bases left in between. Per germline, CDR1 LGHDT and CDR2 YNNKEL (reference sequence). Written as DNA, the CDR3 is TGTGCCAGCAGCCCACCCCCGGGGGGTCGTTCACCCCTCCACTTT. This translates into CASSPPPGGRSPLHF.

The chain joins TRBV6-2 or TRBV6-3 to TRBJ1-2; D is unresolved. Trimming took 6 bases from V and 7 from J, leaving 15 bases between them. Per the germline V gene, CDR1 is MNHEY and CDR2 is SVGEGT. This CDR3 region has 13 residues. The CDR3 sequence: CASSEQWEGGYTF. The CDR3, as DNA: TGTGCCAGCAGCGAACAGTGGGAGGGTGGCTACACCTTC.

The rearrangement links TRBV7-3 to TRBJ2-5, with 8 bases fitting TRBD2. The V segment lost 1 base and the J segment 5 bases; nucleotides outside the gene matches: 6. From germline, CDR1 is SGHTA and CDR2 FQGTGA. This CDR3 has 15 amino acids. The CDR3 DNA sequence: TGTGCCAGCAGCTTAAGTGGACTAGCCGGGGAGACCCAGTACTTC. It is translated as CASSLSGLAGETQYF.